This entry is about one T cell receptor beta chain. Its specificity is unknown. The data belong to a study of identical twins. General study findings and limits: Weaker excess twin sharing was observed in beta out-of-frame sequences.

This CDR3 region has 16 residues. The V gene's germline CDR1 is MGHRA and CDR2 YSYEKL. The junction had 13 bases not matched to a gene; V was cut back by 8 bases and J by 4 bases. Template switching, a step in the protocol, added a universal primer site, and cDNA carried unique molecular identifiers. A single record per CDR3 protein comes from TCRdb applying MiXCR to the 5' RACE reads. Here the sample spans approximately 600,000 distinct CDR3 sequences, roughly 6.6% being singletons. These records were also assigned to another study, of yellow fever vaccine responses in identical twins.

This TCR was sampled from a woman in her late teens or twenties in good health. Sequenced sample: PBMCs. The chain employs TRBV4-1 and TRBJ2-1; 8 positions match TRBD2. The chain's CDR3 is CASGPRSGGGYNEQFF. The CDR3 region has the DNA TGCGCCAGCGGACCGCGTTCCGGGGGGGGGTACAATGAGCAGTTCTTC.